This TCR beta chain originates from a study of PD-1 blockade in classical Hodgkin lymphoma (dated by TCRdb to about 2020). The study in broad terms: Nivolumab dosing was 3 mg/kg intravenously every 2 weeks, continuing until either disease progression or unacceptable toxicity. The study used TCR beta sequencing and CyTOF to define a peripheral blood immune signature of response to PD-1 blockade in classical Hodgkin lymphoma.

This clone was observed a handful of times. The clone's antigen remains unknown. Per-base qualities were not stored, and no clone one base away is much larger. Broad study findings and their caveats: CD4+ but not CD8+ TCR diversity rose significantly by C4D1 (p=0.0027 vs p=0.16), most apparent in complete responders (p=0.02). Lower diversity was observed in patients in whom nivolumab was started less than 1 year after ASCT, and these patients were excluded from later analyses so that confounding by immune reconstitution would be avoided. Only a single clinical trial cohort was studied, and what caused the repertoire differences, possibly disease activity or prior therapy, remained undefined. Baseline TCR diversity was reported to be lower in newly diagnosed patients than in healthy donors and to be lower still in relapsed/refractory patients. Trial patients achieving complete response had baseline diversity similar to newly diagnosed patients, whereas partial responders and progressors had significantly lower diversity.

The time point label for this specimen denotes: cycle 2 day 1 (C2D1) of nivolumab. Every trial patient had relapsed following autologous stem cell transplantation, and prior brentuximab vedotin exposure was what differed among cohorts A, B and C. The trial cohort comprised around 60 patients with relapsed/refractory classical Hodgkin lymphoma whose best overall responses were complete response, partial response or progressive disease. Trial patients were treated with single-agent nivolumab in the multi-cohort phase II CheckMate 205 trial. Best overall response was determined by an independent review committee according to the 2007 International Working Group response criteria. Trial PBMCs were collected just before the start of nivolumab (C1D1) and during therapy at cycle 2 day 1 and cycle 4 day 1. Peripheral blood was collected in 8 mL Vacutainer Cell Preparation Tubes, from which PBMCs were isolated by centrifugation and then cryopreserved.

Taken from the germline V gene, the CDR1 and CDR2 loops are SGDLS and YYNGEE. Inclusive of the bounding cysteine and phenylalanine, the CDR3 is 17 residues long. Only the CDR3 part of the read is kept: 51 bases, read in frame from the first base. Trimming takes 0 bases off V and 4 bases off J; junction bases not matched to a gene: 6. Genomic DNA was extracted with the Qiagen DNeasy kit from unsorted PBMCs and from negatively selected CD4+ and CD8+ fractions. TCR beta CDR3 regions were subjected to amplification by immunoSEQ multiplex PCR with primers that anneal to V and J segments. A synthetic immune receptor repertoire was used to minimize amplification bias, and remaining bias was computationally removed after sequencing. The paper's data handling went like this. Custom Python scripts were used to quantify repertoire diversity as the Shannon entropy index. Unsorted, CD4+ and CD8+ repertoires were examined separately, except in combined analyses, for which CD4+ and CD8+ sequences were merged in silico. A clone counted as expanded when the clone's frequency after treatment rose at least 2-fold relative to C1D1, and clones undetected at baseline were given a pseudocount of 0.5. Singleton clones were defined as clones with 0 or 1 copy at C1D1, and non-singleton clones were defined as clones with 2 or more copies. Clones expanded in unsorted samples were labelled as CD4+, CD8+ or unknown by matching protein sequences in sorted samples from the same patient. Wilcoxon tests on paired samples were used to test changes in diversity from C1D1 to C4D1. TCRdb provides this immuneACCESS table in a form limited to in-frame rearrangements. Some clones are lacking; in checked studies, under half of them reflect an unresolved V gene, and why the rest are absent is not known. V, J and clone size reflect that table, while D and trimming were determined from the DNA. This sample holds roughly 70,000 clones; roughly two thirds were observed only once. 7.5% to 10% of the sample rests with the top ten.

This TCR was recovered from a human donor with classical Hodgkin lymphoma. The source was peripheral blood mononuclear cells (PBMCs), collected before the second cycle of nivolumab. The V and J segments used are TRBV9 and TRBJ2-5; 13 bases in the junction line up with TRBD2. The DNA reads as follows: TGTGCCAGCAGCGTAGATGGGACTAGCGGGGTCGGAGAGACCCAGTACTTC. This translates into CASSVDGTSGVGETQYF.